This record covers a single T cell receptor (beta chain). The CDR3 is 14 amino acids. V gave up 3 bases and J gave up 3 bases, with 12 bases separating them. Germline CDR1 reads GTSNPN; CDR2 reads SVGIG (reference sequence). Per the study methods: Amplification of reference gene primers was used by the study to estimate nucleated cell counts. Profiled with immunoSEQ multiplex PCR; TCRdb holds only in-frame clones, not every one. From that table come the V and J calls and clone size; the DNA was used to work out D and trimming. This table has more than 300,000 clones, just over 85% appearing once. This specimen belongs to a study of blood T cell repertoires in COVID-19.

The sequenced sample consisted of PBMCs or T cells enriched from blood (not recorded which). This TCR derives from a man aged 25-45 years who had recovered from COVID-19. The V and J genes are TRBV30 and TRBJ1-5; tentatively, D is TRBD1 (5 bases). This CDR3 is CAWSAGTVNQPQHF. The CDR3 DNA reads TGTGCCTGGAGCGCCGGGACTGTCAATCAGCCCCAGCATTTT.